Presented here are 20 T cell receptor beta chains from one specimen sequenced in a study of blood T cell repertoires in COVID-19. Clones were read by immunoSEQ multiplex PCR, and TCRdb kept only the in-frame ones, dropping some. The table lists around 130,000 clones, roughly 86% of them singletons. Material for sequencing was peripheral blood. These receptors were collected from a woman aged 55 to 70 with acute or convalescent COVID-19.

This clone was observed a single time. V is TRBV28 and J is TRBJ2-7; 11 nucleotides line up with TRBD1. V lost 4 bases, J lost 3 bases, and 5 bases stayed unmatched. Germline-derived CDR1 and CDR2 are MDHEN and SYDVKM. The CDR3 is 15 residues long. The CDR3 protein is CASSSRTGGIYEQYF. As DNA, the CDR3 is TGTGCCAGCAGTTCAAGGACAGGGGGCATCTACGAGCAGTACTTC.

The genes are TRBV19 and TRBJ2-1, with 7 bases identical to TRBD2. V was clipped by 7 bases and J by 6 bases; unmatched bases: 12. CDR3 length: 15 residues. Germline values: CDR1 LNHDA, CDR2 SQIVND (reference sequence). The CDR3 protein is CASTSRGDSSNEQFF. Here the CDR3 DNA reads TGTGCCAGTACCTCACGGGGGGACTCAAGCAATGAGCAGTTCTTC.

The J gene is TRBJ1-1, the V gene TRBV6-5, with TRBD1 as a possible D gene (6 bases). Germline assignment: CDR1 MNHEY and CDR2 SVGAGI. Trimming removed 4 bases at V and 1 base at J, with 10 bases between. The CDR3 covers 14 residues. The DNA of the CDR3 is TGTGCCAGCAGTTTCCGGACAGAGAACACTGAAGCTTTCTTT. Translation gives CASSFRTENTEAFF.

J is TRBJ2-1 and V is TRBV4-2; 10 nucleotides align to TRBD2. CDR1 and CDR2 from the germline V gene are LGHNA and YNFKEQ. CDR3 length: 13 residues. V lost 1 base to trimming and J lost 15 bases; unmatched junction nucleotides: 6. The CDR3 region is CASSQALAGVVFF. The CDR3 DNA follows: TGTGCCAGCAGCCAAGCCCTAGCGGGAGTTGTGTTCTTC.

The CDR3 nucleotides are TGTGCCAGCAGCTTGGGACAGGGCGGCAATAATTCACCCCTCCACTTT. Residues: CASSLGQGGNNSPLHF. J is TRBJ1-6 and V is TRBV4-2; 9 bases are a match to TRBD1. The CDR3 has 16 amino acids. J was trimmed by 5 bases and V by 5 bases; bases with no gene match: 7. From germline, CDR1 is LGHNA and CDR2 YNFKEQ.

The rearrangement joins TRBV19 to TRBJ1-5; TRBD1 might be the D (5 bases). This CDR3 has 17 amino acids. V shed 6 bases and J shed 1 base, with 19 bases lying between them. Germline V CDR1 and CDR2: LNHDA, SQIVND (reference sequence). The CDR3 DNA reads TGTGCCAGTAGAAGAAAGGATCGGGGGGTCAGCAATCAGCCCCAGCATTTT. Amino acids: CASRRKDRGVSNQPQHF.

The gene calls are TRBV25-1 and TRBJ1-2, with 7 nucleotides matching TRBD1. CDR3 length equals 15 residues. J lost 5 bases, V lost 3 bases, and 9 bases had no gene match. Germline values: CDR1 MGHDK, CDR2 SYGVNS. The CDR3, as DNA: TGTGCCAGCAGTGATCATCGGACAGGATGGTATGGCTACACCTTC. The encoded protein is CASSDHRTGWYGYTF.

The chain has TRBV5-8 and TRBJ2-6, with 14 bases that match TRBD2. Germline loops: CDR1 SGHTS, CDR2 YDEGEE. V dropped 4 bases and J dropped 4; count of bases not matched to a gene: 13. The CDR3 totals 20 residues. CDR3 nucleotide sequence: TGTGCCAGCAGCACGGGACTAGCGGGAGTAGGAGCTCTGGGGGCCAACGTCCTGACTTTC. It encodes CASSTGLAGVGALGANVLTF.

The chain links TRBV5-4 to TRBJ2-3, with D perhaps TRBD1 (6 bases). Germline V gives CDR1 SGHNT, CDR2 YYREEE (reference sequence). The CDR3 runs to 16 residues. Between the trimmed V and J ends, which lost 4 bases and 1 base, there was a span of 16 bases. Here the CDR3 reads CASSPKGGWGTDTQYF. The CDR3 DNA is TGTGCCAGCAGCCCCAAAGGGGGATGGGGCACAGATACGCAGTATTTT.

The rearrangement uses TRBV5-1 and TRBJ2-1; 10 bases line up with TRBD2. The germline V gene encodes CDR1 SGHRS and CDR2 YFSETQ. This CDR3 spans 15 amino acids. Trimming cost V 0 bases and J 7 bases; bases outside gene matches: 4. The CDR3 DNA reads TGCGCCAGCAGCTTGGTAGCGGGAGGAAGGAATGAGCAGTTCTTC. Its translation is CASSLVAGGRNEQFF.

V and J are TRBV6-6 and TRBJ2-7; 11 nucleotides align to TRBD2. This CDR3 region has 14 residues. With 2 bases clipped from V and 3 bases from J, the junction kept 0 bases outside the gene matches. The germline gives CDR1 MNHNY, CDR2 SVGAGI (reference sequence). The CDR3 region has the DNA TGTGCCAGCAGTTACGGGACTAGCGGCTACGAGCAGTACGTC. Translated, it gives CASSYGTSGYEQYV.

The V call is TRBV28, the J call TRBJ2-7; possible D gene TRBD2, 6 bases. The V and J ends lost 7 bases and 3 bases respectively, with 16 bases between them. Per the germline V gene, CDR1 is MDHEN and CDR2 is SYDVKM. This CDR3 region has 14 residues. The CDR3 protein is CASTGGRSLYEQYF. The CDR3 region has the DNA TGTGCCAGCACCGGGGGTCGTTCCCTCTACGAGCAGTACTTC.

V and J are TRBV4-2 and TRBJ2-2; 14 bases are a match to TRBD2. Germline-derived CDR1 and CDR2 are LGHNA and YNFKEQ. The CDR3 totals 18 residues. J gave up 4 bases and V 3 bases, and 7 bases lay outside the gene matches. CDR3 DNA: TGTGCCAGCAGCCAGAGACTAGCGGGAGGGCCGGGCACCGGGGAGCTGTTTTTT. This gives the protein CASSQRLAGGPGTGELFF.

The chain is built from TRBV5-1 and TRBJ1-1; the D is unclear. V was cut by 1 base and J by 1 base, with 8 bases left in between. The CDR3 is made up of 14 amino acids. Germline CDR1 reads SGHRS; CDR2 reads YFSETQ. The CDR3 region has the DNA TGCGCCAGCAGCTTGAGTGAGAGGAACACTGAAGCTTTCTTT. Its translation is CASSLSERNTEAFF.

The chain uses TRBV9 and TRBJ2-2; no clear D gene. The V gene lost 3 bases and the J gene lost 1 base, with 10 bases spanning the gap. Germline loops: CDR1 SGDLS, CDR2 YYNGEE. The CDR3 contains 15 residues. This CDR3 is CASSDSLLNTGELFF. Written as DNA, the CDR3 is TGTGCCAGCAGCGACAGCCTTTTGAACACCGGGGAGCTGTTTTTT.

The chain uses TRBV6-1 and TRBJ2-7; the match to TRBD1 covers 7 bases. This CDR3 contains 16 residues. The V gene's germline CDR1 is MNHNS and CDR2 SASEGT. Germline trimming cut 3 bases from V and 0 bases from J; bases unmatched to any gene: 8. CDR3 loop: CASSDGGQHYSYEQYV. CDR3 DNA: TGTGCCAGCAGTGATGGGGGACAGCACTACTCCTACGAGCAGTACGTC.

This clone was seen a few times. This rearrangement joins TRBV28 to TRBJ1-1; 8 bases are a match to TRBD1. The CDR3 has 18 amino acids. Trimming at V came to 6 bases and at J to 0 bases, leaving 15 bases not matched to a gene. Per the germline V gene, CDR1 is MDHEN and CDR2 is SYDVKM. CDR3 amino acids: CASSPPWTGWAMNTEAFF. As DNA, the CDR3 is TGTGCCAGCAGCCCCCCCTGGACAGGGTGGGCTATGAACACTGAAGCTTTCTTT.

The chain has TRBV5-4 and TRBJ1-6, with 7 bases fitting TRBD1. CDR1 and CDR2 from the germline V gene are SGHNT and YYREEE (reference sequence). The CDR3 runs 15 residues. V lost 0 bases, J lost 9 bases, and 6 bases stayed unmatched. CDR3 DNA: TGTGCCAGCAGCTTGGCCGAGACAGGGCTTTCACCCCTCCACTTT. Amino acid sequence: CASSLAETGLSPLHF. Looking up the rest from reference TRBV5-4 and TRBJ1-6 gives the full variable domain: ETGVTQSPTHLIKTRGQQVTLRCSSQSGHNTVSWYQQALGQGPQFIFQYYREEENGRGNFPPRFSGLQFPNYSSELNVNALELDDSALYLCASSLAETGLSPLHFGNGTRLTVT.

The V gene is TRBV6-1, the J gene TRBJ2-1; 10 nucleotides agree with TRBD2. Germline V gene data show CDR1 as MNHNS and CDR2 as SASEGT. This CDR3 has 15 residues. The ends lost 2 bases at V and 6 bases at J; junction bases unmatched: 4. The chain's CDR3 is CASSELAGVGNEQFF. The CDR3 DNA is TGTGCCAGCAGTGAACTAGCGGGAGTGGGCAATGAGCAGTTCTTC.

The chain combines TRBV2 with TRBJ1-2; D might be TRBD1 (6 bases). Germline V gene lookup returns CDR1 SNHLY and CDR2 FYNNEI. The CDR3 is 14 amino acids. V shed 10 bases and J shed 6 bases, with 21 bases lying between them. The chain's CDR3 is CANKKGIGGHGYTF. CDR3 DNA sequence: TGTGCCAACAAAAAAGGAATAGGGGGACATGGCTACACCTTC.